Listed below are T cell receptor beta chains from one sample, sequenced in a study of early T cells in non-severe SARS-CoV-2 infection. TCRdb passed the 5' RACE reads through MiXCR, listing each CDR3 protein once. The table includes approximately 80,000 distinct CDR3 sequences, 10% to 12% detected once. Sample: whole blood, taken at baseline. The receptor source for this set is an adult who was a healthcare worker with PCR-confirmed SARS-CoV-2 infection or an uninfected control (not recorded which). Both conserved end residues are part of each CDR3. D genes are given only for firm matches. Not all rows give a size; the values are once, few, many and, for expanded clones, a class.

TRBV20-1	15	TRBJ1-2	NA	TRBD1	TGCAGTGCTAGATGGGACAGGGATCGGAGCTATGGCTACACCTTC	CSARWDRDRSYGYTF
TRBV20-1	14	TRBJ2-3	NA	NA	TGCAGTGCTAGACGCCCAGGAGCAAGGGATACGCAGTATTTT	CSARRPGARDTQYF
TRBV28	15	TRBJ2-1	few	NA	TGTGCCAGCAGTTTACCCCTAACCGACTACAATGAGCAGTTCTTC	CASSLPLTDYNEQFF
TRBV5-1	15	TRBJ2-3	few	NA	TGCGCCAGCAGCTCTCTGACGGGGGAGTCAGATACGCAGTATTTT	CASSSLTGESDTQYF
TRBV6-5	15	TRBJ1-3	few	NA	TGTGCCAGCATCGAACCGGACAGACACAAAAACACCATATATTTT	CASIEPDRHKNTIYF
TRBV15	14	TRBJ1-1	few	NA	TGTGCCACCAGCAGCCCCGGGGAGCGCACTGAAGCTTTCTTT	CATSSPGERTEAFF
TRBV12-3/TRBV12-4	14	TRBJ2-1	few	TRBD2	TGTGCCAGCAGTCTTCTAGCGGGGGGAGGTGAGCAGTTCTTC	CASSLLAGGGEQFF
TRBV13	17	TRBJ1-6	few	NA	TGTGCCAGCAGCTTAGGGCGGAGAGGGGGAAGTAATTCACCCCTCCACTTT	CASSLGRRGGSNSPLHF
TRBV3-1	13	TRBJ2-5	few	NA	TGTGCCAGCAACCAAGGACAACAAGAGACCCAGTACTTC	CASNQGQQETQYF
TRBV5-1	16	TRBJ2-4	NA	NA	TGCGCCAGCAGCTTGCTCGGCACCACTCCCGTAAACATTCAGTACTTC	CASSLLGTTPVNIQYF
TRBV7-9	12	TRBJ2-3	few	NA	TGTGCCAGCAGCTTGACATCAGATACGCAGTATTTT	CASSLTSDTQYF
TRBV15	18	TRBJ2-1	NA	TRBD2	TGTGCCACCAGCAGAGTGAGTAGCGGGGGGGTCACCTACAATGAGCAGTTCTTC	CATSRVSSGGVTYNEQFF
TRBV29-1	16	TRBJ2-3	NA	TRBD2	TGCAGCGCCACCTACGCGGGGGACCAGAACACAGATACGCAGTATTTT	CSATYAGDQNTDTQYF
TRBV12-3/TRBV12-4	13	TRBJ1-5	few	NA	TGTGCCAGCCGCAAGGGGGGCAATCAGCCCCAGCATTTT	CASRKGGNQPQHF
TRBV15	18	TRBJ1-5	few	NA	TGTGCCACCAGCAGAGCGGTCGGACGCGTACGACTCAATCAGCCCCAGCATTTT	CATSRAVGRVRLNQPQHF
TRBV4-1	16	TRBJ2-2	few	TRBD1	TGCGCCAGCAGCCGAGGGACAGGGACCCACACCGGGGAGCTGTTTTTT	CASSRGTGTHTGELFF
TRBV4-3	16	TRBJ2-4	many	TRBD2	TGCGCCAGCAGCCAAGATTGGCGGGGGGGTAGAAACATTCAGTACTTC	CASSQDWRGGRNIQYF
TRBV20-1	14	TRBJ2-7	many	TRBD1	TGCAGTGCTAAGTCGGGACAGGGGAATAACGAGCAGTACTTC	CSAKSGQGNNEQYF
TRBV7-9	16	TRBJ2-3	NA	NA	TGTGCCAGCAGCTTTGGACAGACTACCAACACAGATACGCAGTATTTT	CASSFGQTTNTDTQYF
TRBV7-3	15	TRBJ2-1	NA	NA	TGTGCCAGCAGCTTAGAGACTCCCTCCTACAATGAGCAGTTCTTC	CASSLETPSYNEQFF
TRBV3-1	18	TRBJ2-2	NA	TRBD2	TGTGCCAGCAGCCCGAAAGCCACACTAGCGGTGGGGGCCGGGGAGCTGTTTTTT	CASSPKATLAVGAGELFF
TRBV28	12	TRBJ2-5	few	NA	TGTGCCAGCAGTCTGTGGGGGGAGACCCAGTACTTC	CASSLWGETQYF